This is a list of T cell receptor beta chains from one sample in a study of blood T cell repertoires in COVID-19. The assay was immunoSEQ multiplex PCR, and TCRdb's table has in-frame clones only and misses some. There are over 200,000 clones in the sample; about four fifths occur only once, and approximately 9% lies in the top ten. Sequences were obtained from PBMCs or T cells enriched from blood (not recorded which). The receptors here all came from a woman aged 45 to 65 with acute COVID-19. Both conserved end residues are part of each CDR3. The D gene is left open where the match is weak. Where a row states a size, it is once, few, many or the class of an expanded clone; other rows omit it.

>TRBV24-1|TRBJ2-3|TRBD1|few|18
TGTGCCACCAGTGACCAACAGGGGACAGGGGAATTCGGCGATACGCAGTATTTT
CATSDQQGTGEFGDTQYF
>TRBV6-2/TRBV6-3|TRBJ2-1|TRBD2|.|17
TGTGCCAGCAGTTACTCGACTAGCGGGAGTCCCTACAATGAGCAGTTCTTC
CASSYSTSGSPYNEQFF
>TRBV7-2|TRBJ2-7|TRBD2|few|14
TGTGCCAGCAGGAATAGCGGGTCGACCTACGAGCAGTACTTC
CASRNSGSTYEQYF
>TRBV7-2|TRBJ1-2|TRBD1|.|14
TGTGCCAGCAGCTCATCCGGGACAGGGTTTGGCTACACCTTC
CASSSSGTGFGYTF
>TRBV11-3|TRBJ2-3|.|.|12
TGTGCCAGCAGCCCCGCGGGAGATACGCAGTATTTT
CASSPAGDTQYF
>TRBV4-3|TRBJ2-7|TRBD2|.|18
TGCGCCAGCAGCCGCCAAGCAGATCCGGGACTAGCAGACTACGAGCAGTACTTC
CASSRQADPGLADYEQYF
>TRBV6-4|TRBJ1-5|.|few|13
TGTGCCAGCAGTGAGGCGGGTAGTCAGCCCCAGCATTTT
CASSEAGSQPQHF
>TRBV4-1|TRBJ2-6|TRBD1|.|20
TGCGCCAGCAGCCAGGGGCCTTCAGGGGGCGCAAGCTCTGGGGCCAACGTCCTGACTTTC
CASSQGPSGGASSGANVLTF
>TRBV5-4|TRBJ1-4|TRBD1|.|13
TGTGCCAGCAGCTGGACAGGGGCGGAAAAACTGTTTTTT
CASSWTGAEKLFF
>TRBV23-1|TRBJ1-5|.|.|15
TGCGCCAGCAGTCGGGAGGCTAGGGGCAATCAGCCCCAGCATTTT
CASSREARGNQPQHF
>TRBV27|TRBJ2-3|.|.|18
TGTGCCAGCAGCCCCTTGGTTACGGGGGTTAATGCAACAGATACGCAGTATTTT
CASSPLVTGVNATDTQYF
>TRBV7-9|TRBJ2-2|.|.|14
TGTGCCAGCCGGGGTGCGGGGGCCACCGGGGAGCTGTTTTTT
CASRGAGATGELFF
>TRBV7-2|TRBJ2-1|TRBD2|.|13
TGTGCCAGCAGCTTTTTGCGGGAGAATGAGCAGTTCTTC
CASSFLRENEQFF
>TRBV11-3|TRBJ2-3|TRBD1|.|12
TGTGCCAGCACCTTGACAGGGGATACGCAGTATTTT
CASTLTGDTQYF
>TRBV7-8|TRBJ1-5|TRBD1|.|14
TGTGCCAGCAGCTCCGGACAGGGAGGTCAGCCCCAGCATTTT
CASSSGQGGQPQHF
>TRBV28|TRBJ1-2|.|.|13
TGTGCCAGCAACACGCCGCTGAACTATGGCTACACCTTC
CASNTPLNYGYTF
>TRBV10-3|TRBJ1-5|.|.|15
TGTGCCATCAGTGAGTCAGTTGGAGGGAGGCAGCCCCAGCATTTT
CAISESVGGRQPQHF
>TRBV2|TRBJ1-4|.|.|17
TGTGCCAGCAGTGAGGGGGGGGCGGGGCCCTCTAATGAAAAACTGTTTTTT
CASSEGGAGPSNEKLFF
>TRBV7-9|TRBJ2-1|.|.|14
TGTGCCAGCAGCTCGGGACACGGCTACAATGAGCAGTTCTTC
CASSSGHGYNEQFF
>TRBV19|TRBJ1-5|.|.|17
TGTGCCAGTAGTATAGGCCTGAGCGGATTGAGCAATCAGCCCCAGCATTTT
CASSIGLSGLSNQPQHF
>TRBV7-3|TRBJ2-1|TRBD2|few|16
TGTGCCAGCAGCTTAGCCCCAGATAGCGGGTACAATGAGCAGTTCTTC
CASSLAPDSGYNEQFF
>TRBV28|TRBJ2-2|.|.|14
TGTGCCAGCGCAATTCAGGGAAACACCGGGGAGCTGTTTTTT
CASAIQGNTGELFF
>TRBV5-5|TRBJ1-2|TRBD1|once|15
TGTGCCAGCAGCTTCGGTGCCAGGGGGAACTATGGCTACACCTTC
CASSFGARGNYGYTF
>TRBV6-5|TRBJ2-3|TRBD2|.|15
TGTGCCAGCAGGCTAACGGGACTAGCTAAAGATACGCAGTATTTT
CASRLTGLAKDTQYF
>TRBV5-1|TRBJ2-5|TRBD2|few|15
TGCGCCAGCAGCGTACTAGCGGGGGCTCAAGAGACCCAGTACTTC
CASSVLAGAQETQYF
>TRBV9|TRBJ2-1|.|.|11
TGTGCCAGCAGCGTAGCAAATGAGCAATTCTTC
CASSVANEQFF
>TRBV12-5|TRBJ1-6|.|.|18
TGTGCTAGTGGTCACCTTAGGACAGAAAGCTCCTATAATTCACCCCTCCACTTT
CASGHLRTESSYNSPLHF
>TRBV7-2|TRBJ2-3|.|once|14
TGTGCCAGCAGCCCTCGGTGGGGGCAAGATACGCAGTATTTT
CASSPRWGQDTQYF
>TRBV6-2/TRBV6-3|TRBJ1-1|TRBD1|.|16
TGTGCCAGCAGCCGCCGCCAAGGGACAGGCCCTGCTGGAGCTTTCTTT
CASSRRQGTGPAGAFF
>TRBV28|TRBJ1-6|.|.|14
TGTGCCAGCAGCCAAGGCCTGCAGTTCGTGGGGCCCCACTTT
CASSQGLQFVGPHF
>TRBV28|TRBJ1-3|.|.|17
TGTGCCAGCAGTCCCGGCGGGATCGGTGGTAGGGGAAACACCATATATTTT
CASSPGGIGGRGNTIYF
>TRBV19|TRBJ1-1|TRBD1|.|14
TGTGCCAGTAGTCCCGACAGGGGGCCCACTGAAGCTTTCTTT
CASSPDRGPTEAFF
>TRBV18|TRBJ1-1|.|.|14
TGTGCCAGCTCCCGCCTTGCGGAGAACACTGAAGCTTTCTTT
CASSRLAENTEAFF
>TRBV18|TRBJ1-1|.|.|13
TGTGCCAGCTCAGCTACAGGGAGGGCTGAAGCTTTCTTT
CASSATGRAEAFF
>TRBV19|TRBJ1-1|.|.|14
TGTGCCAGTAGTATAGGGGGCGCGTTCACTGAAGCTTTCTTT
CASSIGGAFTEAFF
>TRBV19|TRBJ2-7|TRBD2|many|15
TGTGCCAGTAGTACAGGGACTAGCATATGGAACGAGCAGTACTTC
CASSTGTSIWNEQYF
>TRBV3-1/TRBV3-2|TRBJ1-5|.|.|13
TGTGCCAGCATATGGGGGGTTCTTCAGCCCCAGCATTTT
CASIWGVLQPQHF
>TRBV6-5|TRBJ2-7|TRBD1|.|16
TGTGCCAGCAGTTACTTCCCGGGACAGGAATTCTACGAGCAGTACTTC
CASSYFPGQEFYEQYF
>TRBV3-1/TRBV3-2|TRBJ1-3|TRBD1|.|14
TGTGCCAGCAGCCAAGGGACAGGGGGAAACACCATATATTTT
CASSQGTGGNTIYF
>TRBV7-2|TRBJ2-7|.|.|13
TGTGCCAGCAGCTTATCTGGCAGCTACGAGCAGTACTTC
CASSLSGSYEQYF
>TRBV11-2|TRBJ2-2|TRBD1|.|16
TGTGCCAGCAGCACCCGGACAGGGGGGAATATCGGGGAGCTGTTTTTT
CASSTRTGGNIGELFF
>TRBV5-1|TRBJ1-5|TRBD1|.|15
TGCGCCAGCAGCTTGGGGACAGGGGGCAATCAGCCCCAGCATTTT
CASSLGTGGNQPQHF
>TRBV28|TRBJ1-1|TRBD1|.|15
TGTGCCAGCAGTCCAAGTCATCGGACAGGCTCTGAAGCTTTCTTT
CASSPSHRTGSEAFF
>TRBV6-5|TRBJ1-2|TRBD1|.|13
TGTGCCAGCAGTTCAGGGGGCGGAGGTGGCTACACCTTC
CASSSGGGGGYTF
>TRBV28|TRBJ2-2|TRBD1|.|17
TGTGCCAGCATCCCAGGGGGTACAGGGGTCTTCACCGGGGAGCTGTTTTTT
CASIPGGTGVFTGELFF
>TRBV2|TRBJ2-5|TRBD1|.|14
TGTGCCAGCAGTGAAGATTCAGGGGGCGAGACCCAGTACTTC
CASSEDSGGETQYF